The 5 T cell receptor beta chains given below trace back to one sample, sequenced in a study of blood T cell repertoires in COVID-19. Profiled with immunoSEQ multiplex PCR; TCRdb holds only in-frame clones, not every one. In the table there are 210,000 or so clones, 70% to 90% of which are singletons. Source material: peripheral blood. These TCRs come from a young woman who had recovered from COVID-19.

The V and J genes are TRBV7-9 and TRBJ1-2, with D unresolved. The V end was cut by 4 bases, the J end by 4 bases, with 13 bases between. Germline loops: CDR1 SEHNR, CDR2 FQNEAQ (reference sequence). The CDR3 totals 14 residues. CDR3 coding DNA: TGTGCCAGCAGCTCAGAGGGCGGAGGCTATGGCTACACCTTC. This codes for CASSSEGGGYGYTF.

On this clone itself: Distinct nucleotide sequences in the sample also encode this CDR3. The V and J genes are TRBV4-3 and TRBJ2-7; TRBD2 might be the D (6 bases). The CDR3 loop spans 15 amino acids. CDR1 and CDR2 (germline): LGHNA, YSLEER. Trimming shortened V by 1 base and J by 3 bases, and 13 bases separated the two germline ends. CDR3 region: CASSQGGTGVYEQYF. The CDR3 DNA reads as TGCGCCAGCAGCCAAGGAGGGACGGGAGTCTACGAGCAGTACTTC.

The chain employs TRBV7-8 and TRBJ2-1; TRBD2 might be the D (6 bases). The CDR3 spans 15 residues. V was clipped by 0 bases and J by 3 bases, with 9 bases between them. CDR1 and CDR2 (germline): SGHVS, FQNEAQ. The CDR3: CASSLAGLNYNEQFF. The CDR3 DNA reads as TGTGCCAGCAGCTTAGCGGGACTCAACTACAATGAGCAGTTCTTC. Complete variable domain (other parts from reference TRBV7-8 and TRBJ2-1): GAGVSQSPRYKVAKRGQDVALRCDPISGHVSLFWYQQALGQGPEFLTYFQNEAQLDKSGLPSDRFFAERPEGSVSTLKIQRTQQEDSAVYLCASSLAGLNYNEQFFGPGTRLTVL.

The V gene is TRBV2, the J gene TRBJ2-1; D call uncertain. Germline values: CDR1 SNHLY, CDR2 FYNNEI. V lost 3 bases and J 9 bases, leaving 18 bases between the germline ends. The CDR3 runs 15 residues. The CDR3 DNA follows: TGTGCCAGCAGTGACTTGGTTTCAGATGCAGGTGAGCAGTTCTTC. Amino acid sequence: CASSDLVSDAGEQFF.

J is TRBJ2-2 and V is TRBV11-2; 7 bases are shared with TRBD2. Trimming at V came to 5 bases and at J to 5 bases, leaving 14 bases not matched to a gene. Germline lookup yields CDR1 SGHAT and CDR2 FQNNGV. CDR3 length equals 17 residues. CDR3 DNA sequence: TGTGCCAGCAGCCCCGGGGTAGCGGGTAGACGGACCGGGGAGCTGTTTTTT. Translating gives CASSPGVAGRRTGELFF.